This is a list of T cell receptor beta chains from one sample in a study of shared clonotypes between healthy human individuals. Produced via immunoSEQ multiplex PCR; TCRdb's table is partial and in-frame only. The sample consists of roughly 2 million clones, under 97% of them appearing once. The sequenced material came from naive CD4+ T cells sorted from blood. These receptors originate from a man between 18 and 29 years old in good health. CDR3s include the opening cysteine and the closing phenylalanine or tryptophan. Each record gives: D gene, V gene, J gene, clone size, CDR3 DNA, CDR3 protein. A D gene is named only where the DNA matches it firmly. Rows may omit the clone size; those that give it use once, few, many or a size class.

D gene: .
V gene: TRBV6-1
J gene: TRBJ1-5
clone size: .
CDR3 DNA: TGTGCCAGCAGTGAACCCCAGAGTTATAGCAATCAGCCCCAGCATTTT
CDR3 protein: CASSEPQSYSNQPQHF

D gene: TRBD2
V gene: TRBV6-5
J gene: TRBJ2-5
clone size: .
CDR3 DNA: TGTGCCAGCAGTCGGGGGGGTGAGACCCAGTACTTC
CDR3 protein: CASSRGGETQYF

D gene: .
V gene: TRBV6-5
J gene: TRBJ2-7
clone size: .
CDR3 DNA: TGTGCCAGCATCGGGGCAGGGGCCTACGAGCAGTACTTC
CDR3 protein: CASIGAGAYEQYF

D gene: .
V gene: TRBV10-1
J gene: TRBJ2-5
clone size: .
CDR3 DNA: TGCGCCAGCAGCCGAGACACGAAAGAGACCCAGTACTTC
CDR3 protein: CASSRDTKETQYF

D gene: TRBD1
V gene: TRBV6-6
J gene: TRBJ2-7
clone size: .
CDR3 DNA: TGTGCCAGCACCCACCGGGACAGGTCCTACGAGCAGTACTTC
CDR3 protein: CASTHRDRSYEQYF

D gene: TRBD2
V gene: TRBV6-5
J gene: TRBJ2-5
clone size: .
CDR3 DNA: TGTGCCAGCAGTTTAACGGCGGGGGGAGAGACCCAGTACTTC
CDR3 protein: CASSLTAGGETQYF

D gene: .
V gene: TRBV5-1
J gene: TRBJ2-7
clone size: .
CDR3 DNA: TGCGCCAGCAGCTTGGGGAGTTTCTACGAGCAGTACTTC
CDR3 protein: CASSLGSFYEQYF

D gene: TRBD1
V gene: TRBV5-8
J gene: TRBJ2-7
clone size: .
CDR3 DNA: TGTGCCAGCAGCGGGGGACAGCGTCGGACCTACGAGCAGTACTTC
CDR3 protein: CASSGGQRRTYEQYF

D gene: TRBD2
V gene: TRBV7-9
J gene: TRBJ2-5
clone size: .
CDR3 DNA: TGTGCCAGCAGCCCCCAGGGACTAGCGGGAGGGGAGACCCAGTACTTC
CDR3 protein: CASSPQGLAGGETQYF

D gene: TRBD1
V gene: TRBV6-1
J gene: TRBJ1-5
clone size: .
CDR3 DNA: TGTGCCAGCAGTTCGGACAGGGTCAATCAGCCCCAGCATTTT
CDR3 protein: CASSSDRVNQPQHF

D gene: TRBD1
V gene: TRBV19
J gene: TRBJ2-7
clone size: .
CDR3 DNA: TGTGCCAGTAGTATAGTCACAGGGGGATCCTACGAGCAGTACTTC
CDR3 protein: CASSIVTGGSYEQYF

D gene: .
V gene: TRBV7-2
J gene: TRBJ1-6
clone size: .
CDR3 DNA: TGTGCCAGCAGCCCTACCTTTAAGAAGGGTAGCTCCTATAATTCACCCCTCCACTTT
CDR3 protein: CASSPTFKKGSSYNSPLHF

D gene: TRBD1
V gene: TRBV6-6
J gene: TRBJ1-1
clone size: .
CDR3 DNA: TGTGCCAGCAGTTACGGGACAGGGTACCCGGAAGCTTTCTTT
CDR3 protein: CASSYGTGYPEAFF

D gene: TRBD2
V gene: TRBV6-6
J gene: TRBJ2-7
clone size: once
CDR3 DNA: TGTGCCAGCAGCCGACTAGCGGAAACTTCCTACGAGCAGTACTTC
CDR3 protein: CASSRLAETSYEQYF

D gene: TRBD1
V gene: TRBV6-6
J gene: TRBJ1-1
clone size: .
CDR3 DNA: TGTGCCAGCAGTTACGGGGACAGGGGGCGGTTTGCTGAAGCTTTCTTT
CDR3 protein: CASSYGDRGRFAEAFF

D gene: .
V gene: TRBV25-1
J gene: TRBJ1-1
clone size: .
CDR3 DNA: TGTGCCAGCAGTGAGCGGGGGGTTTCGACTGAAGCTTTCTTT
CDR3 protein: CASSERGVSTEAFF

D gene: TRBD2
V gene: TRBV5-6
J gene: TRBJ2-7
clone size: .
CDR3 DNA: TGTGCCAGCAGCCGTAGCGGGGACGTCTCCTACGAGCAGTACTTC
CDR3 protein: CASSRSGDVSYEQYF

D gene: .
V gene: TRBV28
J gene: TRBJ2-7
clone size: .
CDR3 DNA: TGTGCCAGCAACGTGCCAGGGGCCTACGAGCAGTACTTC
CDR3 protein: CASNVPGAYEQYF

D gene: .
V gene: TRBV7-9
J gene: TRBJ1-2
clone size: .
CDR3 DNA: TGTGCCGCTGAAGGGGGTTCTGGCTACACCTTC
CDR3 protein: CAAEGGSGYTF

D gene: TRBD1
V gene: TRBV27
J gene: TRBJ1-6
clone size: .
CDR3 DNA: TGTGCCAGCGGGCCTGACAGGGTCGGATATTCACCCCTCCACTTT
CDR3 protein: CASGPDRVGYSPLHF

D gene: .
V gene: TRBV19
J gene: TRBJ1-1
clone size: .
CDR3 DNA: TGTGCCAGTAGTATTGGCCTACGGGAACGGTGGACTGAAGCTTTCTTT
CDR3 protein: CASSIGLRERWTEAFF

D gene: .
V gene: TRBV11-2
J gene: TRBJ1-1
clone size: .
CDR3 DNA: TGTGCCAGCAGCTTGACAGGCCGGTTTGGCACTGAAGCTTTCTTT
CDR3 protein: CASSLTGRFGTEAFF

D gene: TRBD1
V gene: TRBV28
J gene: TRBJ1-1
clone size: .
CDR3 DNA: TGTGCCAGCAGTCGACAGGGGGAAGGATGGGTGAACACTGAAGCTTTCTTT
CDR3 protein: CASSRQGEGWVNTEAFF

D gene: TRBD1
V gene: TRBV6-5
J gene: TRBJ1-1
clone size: .
CDR3 DNA: TGTGCCAGCAGTTACACCGGGACAGGGAACACTGAAGCTTTCTTT
CDR3 protein: CASSYTGTGNTEAFF

D gene: .
V gene: TRBV19
J gene: TRBJ1-2
clone size: .
CDR3 DNA: TGTGCCAGTAGTATAGGGCGGTGGAGAACCAGAGGCTACACCTTC
CDR3 protein: CASSIGRWRTRGYTF

D gene: .
V gene: TRBV2
J gene: TRBJ2-7
clone size: .
CDR3 DNA: TGTGCCAGCAGTGATATAGGCTACGAGCAGTACTTC
CDR3 protein: CASSDIGYEQYF

D gene: TRBD1
V gene: TRBV7-6
J gene: TRBJ1-2
clone size: .
CDR3 DNA: TGTGCCAGCAGCGCTCAGGGGGCGGGAGGCTACACCTTC
CDR3 protein: CASSAQGAGGYTF

D gene: .
V gene: TRBV2
J gene: TRBJ1-2
clone size: .
CDR3 DNA: TGTGCCAGCAGCCCCGAGTATTGGCCGGAAAACTATGGCTACACCTTC
CDR3 protein: CASSPEYWPENYGYTF

D gene: .
V gene: TRBV27
J gene: TRBJ1-1
clone size: .
CDR3 DNA: TGTGCCAGCAGTTTAAAAGAGAACACTGAAGCTTTCTTT
CDR3 protein: CASSLKENTEAFF

D gene: TRBD1
V gene: TRBV11-2
J gene: TRBJ1-3
clone size: .
CDR3 DNA: TGTGCCAGCAGCCTGGACAGGGTTAATGGAAACACCATATATTTT
CDR3 protein: CASSLDRVNGNTIYF

D gene: .
V gene: TRBV30
J gene: TRBJ1-5
clone size: .
CDR3 DNA: TGTGCCTGGAGTGTACAAAGGGTTTTCTCTGATTATAGCAATCAGCCCCAGCATTTT
CDR3 protein: CAWSVQRVFSDYSNQPQHF

D gene: .
V gene: TRBV7-9
J gene: TRBJ2-6
clone size: .
CDR3 DNA: TGTGCCAGCAGCTCTGGACAGACTGGGGCCAACGTCCTGACTTTC
CDR3 protein: CASSSGQTGANVLTF

D gene: TRBD1
V gene: TRBV5-1
J gene: TRBJ1-1
clone size: .
CDR3 DNA: TGCGCCAGCAGGCGAGGACAGGGCGGGACTGAAGCTTTCTTT
CDR3 protein: CASRRGQGGTEAFF

D gene: .
V gene: TRBV5-4
J gene: TRBJ2-1
clone size: .
CDR3 DNA: TGTGCCAGCAGCTTGGTCAGGGGGGGTTCCTACAATGAGCAGTTCTTC
CDR3 protein: CASSLVRGGSYNEQFF

D gene: .
V gene: TRBV30
J gene: TRBJ2-6
clone size: .
CDR3 DNA: TGTGCCTGGAGCACCGGACCAGTCTCGGGGGCCAACGTCCTGACTTTC
CDR3 protein: CAWSTGPVSGANVLTF

D gene: TRBD1
V gene: TRBV6-5
J gene: TRBJ2-7
clone size: .
CDR3 DNA: TGTGCCAGCAGTTCCCAGGGGGCGCAGTCCTACGAGCAGTACTTC
CDR3 protein: CASSSQGAQSYEQYF

D gene: TRBD1
V gene: TRBV2
J gene: TRBJ1-5
clone size: .
CDR3 DNA: TGTGCCAGCAGCGCAGGGGGTAGGCGCAATCAGCCCCAGCATTTT
CDR3 protein: CASSAGGRRNQPQHF

D gene: .
V gene: TRBV10-3
J gene: TRBJ1-2
clone size: .
CDR3 DNA: TGTGCCATCAGCCCGACAGCTAACTATGGCTACACCTTC
CDR3 protein: CAISPTANYGYTF

D gene: .
V gene: TRBV11-2
J gene: TRBJ1-6
clone size: .
CDR3 DNA: TGTGCCAGCAGCTCGGCGGGAGGCAACAGGGACTCACCCCTCCACTTT
CDR3 protein: CASSSAGGNRDSPLHF

D gene: TRBD1
V gene: TRBV30
J gene: TRBJ2-5
clone size: .
CDR3 DNA: TGTGCCTGGAGTCGAGACAGGGGAGAGACCCAGTACTTC
CDR3 protein: CAWSRDRGETQYF

D gene: .
V gene: TRBV9
J gene: TRBJ1-5
clone size: .
CDR3 DNA: TGTGCCAGCAGCGAGACCCTTAAAGGGGTGTACAATCAGCCCCAGCATTTT
CDR3 protein: CASSETLKGVYNQPQHF

D gene: .
V gene: TRBV27
J gene: TRBJ2-5
clone size: .
CDR3 DNA: TGTGCCAGCAGTCTCGGTCCCTTTGTGACCCAGTACTTC
CDR3 protein: CASSLGPFVTQYF

D gene: .
V gene: TRBV11-2
J gene: TRBJ2-4
clone size: .
CDR3 DNA: TGTGCCAGCAGCTTAGGGCCCATCCCAGGGAACATTCAGTACTTC
CDR3 protein: CASSLGPIPGNIQYF

D gene: .
V gene: TRBV5-1
J gene: TRBJ2-3
clone size: once
CDR3 DNA: TGCGCCAGCAGCTTGGCCCCTCAGCGTGGCACAGATACGCAGTATTTT
CDR3 protein: CASSLAPQRGTDTQYF

D gene: .
V gene: TRBV6-5
J gene: TRBJ2-2
clone size: .
CDR3 DNA: TGTGCCAGCAGACCAAGCGGGACCGGGGAGCTGTTTTTT
CDR3 protein: CASRPSGTGELFF

D gene: TRBD1
V gene: TRBV19
J gene: TRBJ1-1
clone size: .
CDR3 DNA: TGTGCCAGTAGTATAACCGACAGGGCGGGCACTGAAGCTTTCTTT
CDR3 protein: CASSITDRAGTEAFF

D gene: .
V gene: TRBV19
J gene: TRBJ1-4
clone size: .
CDR3 DNA: TGTGCCAGTAGTATTCTCAGCACTATCGGACGTGAAAAACTGTTTTTT
CDR3 protein: CASSILSTIGREKLFF

D gene: TRBD1
V gene: TRBV28
J gene: TRBJ1-5
clone size: .
CDR3 DNA: TGTGCCAGCAGTTCCGGACAGGGAGAAAACCAGCCCCAGCATTTT
CDR3 protein: CASSSGQGENQPQHF

D gene: TRBD1
V gene: TRBV6-6
J gene: TRBJ2-3
clone size: .
CDR3 DNA: TGTGCCAGCAACCCCGGACAGGGTTACACAGATACGCAGTATTTT
CDR3 protein: CASNPGQGYTDTQYF

D gene: .
V gene: TRBV18
J gene: TRBJ1-5
clone size: .
CDR3 DNA: TGTGCCAGCTCACTGGGGGTTGGCGGGCAGCCCCAGCATTTT
CDR3 protein: CASSLGVGGQPQHF

D gene: TRBD1
V gene: TRBV2
J gene: TRBJ1-6
clone size: .
CDR3 DNA: TGTGCCAGCAGAGGGGGACAGGGTCGGACACCCCTCCACTTT
CDR3 protein: CASRGGQGRTPLHF

D gene: TRBD1
V gene: TRBV7-2
J gene: TRBJ1-1
clone size: .
CDR3 DNA: TGTGCCAGCAGCCAACGACAGGGGAGAACTGAAGCTTTCTTT
CDR3 protein: CASSQRQGRTEAFF

D gene: .
V gene: TRBV28
J gene: TRBJ1-2
clone size: .
CDR3 DNA: TGTGCCACCACGGGAATTTATGGCTACACCTTC
CDR3 protein: CATTGIYGYTF

D gene: TRBD2
V gene: TRBV7-7
J gene: TRBJ2-5
clone size: .
CDR3 DNA: TGTGCTAGCAGCCAGGGACTACAAGAGACCCAGTACTTC
CDR3 protein: CASSQGLQETQYF

D gene: .
V gene: TRBV7-2
J gene: TRBJ2-5
clone size: once
CDR3 DNA: TGTGCCAGCAGCTTAGCGGCGATCCCGCAGTACTTC
CDR3 protein: CASSLAAIPQYF

D gene: TRBD2
V gene: TRBV5-1
J gene: TRBJ2-2
clone size: .
CDR3 DNA: TGCGCCAGCAGCTTGGGCGGGGGGCGCACCGGGGAGCTGTTTTTT
CDR3 protein: CASSLGGGRTGELFF

D gene: .
V gene: TRBV5-1
J gene: TRBJ2-7
clone size: .
CDR3 DNA: TGCGCCAGCAGCTTCAATACGGGGAGCTCCTACGAGCAGTACTTC
CDR3 protein: CASSFNTGSSYEQYF

D gene: .
V gene: TRBV5-4
J gene: TRBJ2-1
clone size: once
CDR3 DNA: TGTGCCAGCAGCTTTGACAGTCTCTACAATGAGCAGTTCTTC
CDR3 protein: CASSFDSLYNEQFF

D gene: .
V gene: TRBV19
J gene: TRBJ1-6
clone size: few
CDR3 DNA: TGTGCCAGTAGGGCGACAGAGAGCTCCTATAATTCACCCCTCCACTTT
CDR3 protein: CASRATESSYNSPLHF